These T cell receptor beta chains were read from a single sample in a study of T-cell reconstitution after alpha-beta-depleted transplantation in children. TCRdb re-called the PCR reads with MiXCR, one entry per CDR3 protein. Of hundreds of thousands of distinct CDR3 sequences listed, 11% were seen once; the top ten hold about 28%. Here the sequenced sample was PBMCs, taken before TCRalphabeta/CD19-depleted stem cell transplant. These receptors originate from a child younger than two with acute myeloid leukemia, due to receive a stem cell transplant. CDR3s include the opening cysteine and the closing phenylalanine or tryptophan. The D gene is left open where the match is weak. Not all rows give a size; the values are once, few, many and, for expanded clones, a class.

d_gene	j_gene	abundance	v_gene	CDR3nt	CDR3aa
-	TRBJ1-1	many	TRBV20-1	TGCAGTGCTAGTCCCGGGGGGAACACTGAAGCTTTCTTT	CSASPGGNTEAFF
TRBD2	TRBJ2-5	many	TRBV5-1	TGCGCCAGCCGGACTAGCGGGACCTCCGGGGAGACCCAGTACTTC	CASRTSGTSGETQYF
TRBD2	TRBJ2-2	many	TRBV20-1	TGCAGTGCTAGTTCAACTAAGCGGGGGAACACCGGGGAGCTGTTTTTT	CSASSTKRGNTGELFF
TRBD2	TRBJ2-1	-	TRBV20-1	TGCTGCGCCGACATTATGCTAGCGGGGATGTTAGGTGAGCAGTTCTTC	CCADIMLAGMLGEQFF
TRBD1	TRBJ1-4	many	TRBV20-1	TGCAGTGCTAGAGGCCGGGACAGTTACTCTTCAACTAATGAAAAACTGTTTTTT	CSARGRDSYSSTNEKLFF
-	TRBJ2-2	-	TRBV14	TGTGCCAGCAGCCATCCCGGGCGGGCCGGGGAGCTGTTTTTT	CASSHPGRAGELFF
TRBD2	TRBJ2-3	many	TRBV5-1	TGCGCCAGCAGCTTAGCGGGATGGGATACGCAGTATTTT	CASSLAGWDTQYF
-	TRBJ1-3	many	TRBV7-6	TGTGCCAGCAGCAAAGGCACTAGCTCTGGAAACACCATATATTTT	CASSKGTSSGNTIYF
-	TRBJ1-1	many	TRBV7-9	TGTGCCAGCAGCTCTCAGGGTACGAACACTGAAGCTTTCTTT	CASSSQGTNTEAFF
-	TRBJ2-5	many	TRBV7-2	TGTGCCAGCAGCTTAAGGAGGGGGTGGGAGACCCAGTACTTC	CASSLRRGWETQYF
TRBD2	TRBJ2-7	many	TRBV18	TGTGCCAGCTCACCCTCTAGCGGGTACTCCTACGAGCAGTACTTC	CASSPSSGYSYEQYF
-	TRBJ2-7	many	TRBV29-1	TGCAGCGTTGAAGAGGGGATCTACGAGCAGTACTTC	CSVEEGIYEQYF
-	TRBJ1-5	many	TRBV7-2	TGTGCCAGCAGCTTAGATCCGGGGGGCAATCAGCCCCAGCATTTT	CASSLDPGGNQPQHF
TRBD1	TRBJ2-1	many	TRBV28	TGTGCCAGCAGTTCAGAGACAGGGATTAATGAGCAGTTCTTC	CASSSETGINEQFF
TRBD2	TRBJ2-7	-	TRBV29-1	TGCAGCGTCAGACTAGCGGAGTCCTACGAGCAGTACTTC	CSVRLAESYEQYF
-	TRBJ2-4	-	TRBV10-3	TGTGCCATCACTGAAGGCTTAACAACAGAAAACATTCAGTACTTC	CAITEGLTTENIQYF
TRBD2	TRBJ2-3	many	TRBV7-8	TGTGCCAGCAGCTTCACACTAGCGGGGGGGCAAGATACGCAGTATTTT	CASSFTLAGGQDTQYF
-	TRBJ2-5	-	TRBV29-1	TGCAGCGTTGCGCCTGTACCCCAAGAGACCCAGTACTTC	CSVAPVPQETQYF
-	TRBJ2-7	-	TRBV12-3/TRBV12-4	TGTGCCAGCAACCGAGGGTGGGGGGGCCGTGACGAGCAGTACTTC	CASNRGWGGRDEQYF
-	TRBJ2-3	many	TRBV2	TGTGCCAGCAGTAGAACCCCCGGTCAGACAGATACGCAGTATTTT	CASSRTPGQTDTQYF
-	TRBJ2-7	many	TRBV28	TGTGCCAGCAGTTTACGACGCTTGAGTGAGCAGTACTTC	CASSLRRLSEQYF
TRBD1	TRBJ1-1	many	TRBV20-1	TGCAGTGCCCCGGGACAGCTGAACACTGAAGCTTTCTTT	CSAPGQLNTEAFF
TRBD2	TRBJ2-1	many	TRBV5-1	TGCGCCAGCCAATTGACGGGGGGGTACAATGAGCAGTTCTTC	CASQLTGGYNEQFF
-	TRBJ2-1	many	TRBV2	TGTGCCAGCAGTTCAGATAGGGGGGGTGAGCAGTTCTTC	CASSSDRGGEQFF
TRBD2	TRBJ2-7	many	TRBV12-3/TRBV12-4	TGTGCCAGCAGTAAGGGACTAGCGTACGAGCAGTACTTC	CASSKGLAYEQYF
-	TRBJ1-1	many	TRBV15	TGTGCCACCAGCAGAGTAGCCTTCGGTACTGAAGCTTTCTTT	CATSRVAFGTEAFF
-	TRBJ2-1	many	TRBV5-1	TGCGCCAGCAGCTATGCCGGGACGGTCGAGCAGTTCTTC	CASSYAGTVEQFF
-	TRBJ2-7	many	TRBV27	TGTGCCAGCGGGTTTGGTAGCTACGAGCAGTACTTC	CASGFGSYEQYF
-	TRBJ1-5	many	TRBV5-1	TGCGCCAGCAGCCTACAGGGAAGCAATCAGCCCCAGCATTTT	CASSLQGSNQPQHF
TRBD2	TRBJ2-1	many	TRBV20-1	TGCAGTGCGAGCCCCTGGGGACTAGCGGGAGTAGGTGAGCAGTTCTTC	CSASPWGLAGVGEQFF
-	TRBJ1-6	many	TRBV7-2	TGTGCCAGCAGCCAAAGACAGATCTATAATTCACCCCTCCACTTT	CASSQRQIYNSPLHF
TRBD2	TRBJ2-7	many	TRBV20-1	TGCAGTGCTAGAAGAACTAGCGCCTACGAGCAGTACTTC	CSARRTSAYEQYF
TRBD2	TRBJ2-1	many	TRBV5-1	TGCGCCAGCAGCTTGCTAGCGGGCTACAATGAGCAGTTCTTC	CASSLLAGYNEQFF
-	TRBJ2-5	many	TRBV9	TGTGCCAGCAGCCCTAACGCGGGGGCGGTCCAAGAGACCCAGTACTTC	CASSPNAGAVQETQYF
TRBD1	TRBJ1-4	many	TRBV20-1	TGCAGTGCTCTTCACAGGGGGAGTGGGGAAAAACTGTTTTTT	CSALHRGSGEKLFF
TRBD2	TRBJ2-2	-	TRBV12-3/TRBV12-4	TGTGCCGTCCCACCGGGAGGGGGGACCGGGGAGCTGTTTTTT	CAVPPGGGTGELFF
-	TRBJ1-6	many	TRBV29-1	TGCAGCGCGAGTAGTCCTTCACCCCTCCACTTT	CSASSPSPLHF
TRBD2	TRBJ2-7	many	TRBV29-1	TGCAGCGTTGAGTCAGGCGGGAGGGCCGAATACGAGCAGTACTTC	CSVESGGRAEYEQYF
TRBD1	TRBJ2-1	many	TRBV5-1	TGCGCCAGCAGCTTGGGTCAGGGGGCATACAATGAGCAGTTCTTC	CASSLGQGAYNEQFF
-	TRBJ1-5	many	TRBV20-1	TGCAGTGCTAGAGATGGGCAGGCGCTATCTCCCCAGCATTTT	CSARDGQALSPQHF
TRBD1	TRBJ1-4	many	TRBV20-1	TGCAGTGCTAGAACTACAGGGGGTGGTGAAAAACTGTTTTTT	CSARTTGGGEKLFF
-	TRBJ2-7	many	TRBV4-1	TGCGCCAGCAGCCAAGGACCAGAGGAAAGCCACGAGCAGTACTTC	CASSQGPEESHEQYF
-	TRBJ1-5	many	TRBV24-1	TGTGCCACCAGTGAGGGTTATAGCAATCAGCCCCAGCATTTT	CATSEGYSNQPQHF
-	TRBJ2-3	many	TRBV2	TGTGCCAGCAGTGAAAACACAGATACGCAGTATTTT	CASSENTDTQYF
-	TRBJ1-5	many	TRBV12-3/TRBV12-4	TGTGCCAGCAGGACGGACACTGCTGGGCCCCAGCATTTT	CASRTDTAGPQHF
TRBD2	TRBJ2-2	many	TRBV2	TGTGCCAGCCTAGCGGGAGGCGCGAACACCGGGGAGCTGTTTTTT	CASLAGGANTGELFF
-	TRBJ1-2	many	TRBV20-1	TGCAGTGCTAGGGGACACTATGGCTACACCTTC	CSARGHYGYTF
TRBD1	TRBJ2-5	-	TRBV12-3/TRBV12-4	TGTGCCAGCACCCTGACAGGGGAGACCCAGTACTTC	CASTLTGETQYF
-	TRBJ1-3	-	TRBV3-1	TGTGCCAGCAGCCAAGATCCGGATTTCTCTGGAAACACCATATATTTT	CASSQDPDFSGNTIYF
-	TRBJ2-5	-	TRBV24-1	TGTGCCACCTCGGCCGTGGGGGGAAAAGAGACCCAGTACTTC	CATSAVGGKETQYF
-	TRBJ1-6	-	TRBV12-3/TRBV12-4	TGTGCCAGCAGCGACAGGAGCTCCTATAATTTACCCCCCCACTTT	CASSDRSSYNLPPHF